Reported below is one TCR beta chain. Its antigen is as yet unknown. This CDR3 has 16 residues. Germline loops: CDR1 SGHDN, CDR2 FVKESK. Trimming removed 6 bases from V and 4 bases from J; junction bases left unmatched: 10. Sequenced by immunoSEQ multiplex PCR; TCRdb stores in-frame clones only, minus some. The sample holds about 10,000 clones, around 62% seen once. The time point was: after neoadjuvant nivolumab, at surgical resection. The data stem from a study of neoadjuvant anti-PD-1 for oral cavity cancer. Study conclusions and caveats: PBMC Gini-index clonality exceeded responders' in non-responders post-nivolumab.

This sequence joins TRBV14 and TRBJ1-3, with 9 nucleotides matching TRBD1. The receptor was isolated from a person aged 40 to 85 with oral cavity squamous cell carcinoma. The specimen comprised PBMCs, sampled after nivolumab (anti-PD-1) treatment. The CDR3 reads CASRDRTGAGGNTIYF. The CDR3 DNA reads as TGTGCCAGCAGGGACAGGACAGGGGCAGGAGGAAACACCATATATTTT.